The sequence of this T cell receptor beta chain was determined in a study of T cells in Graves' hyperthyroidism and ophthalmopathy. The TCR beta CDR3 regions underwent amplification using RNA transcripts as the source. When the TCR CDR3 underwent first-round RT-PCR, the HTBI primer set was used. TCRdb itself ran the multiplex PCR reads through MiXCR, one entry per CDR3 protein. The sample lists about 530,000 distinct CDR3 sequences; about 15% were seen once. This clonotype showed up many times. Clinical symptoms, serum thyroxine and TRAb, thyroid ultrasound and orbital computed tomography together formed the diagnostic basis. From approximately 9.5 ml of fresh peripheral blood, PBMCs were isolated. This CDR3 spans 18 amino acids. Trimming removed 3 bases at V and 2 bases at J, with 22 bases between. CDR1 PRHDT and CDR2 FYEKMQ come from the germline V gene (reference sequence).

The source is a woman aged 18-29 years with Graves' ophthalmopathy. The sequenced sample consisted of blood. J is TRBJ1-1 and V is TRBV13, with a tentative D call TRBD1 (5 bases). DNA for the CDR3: TGTGCCAGCAGCTTTTATGCCCCGCCGGGGGACCCAAACACTGAAGCTTTCTTT. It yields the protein CASSFYAPPGDPNTEAFF. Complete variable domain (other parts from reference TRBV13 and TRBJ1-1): AAGVIQSPRHLIKEKRETATLKCYPIPRHDTVYWYQQGPGQDPQFLISFYEKMQSDKGSIPDRFSAQQFSDYHSELNMSSLELGDSALYFCASSFYAPPGDPNTEAFFGQGTRLTVV.